A single sample gave rise to the 13 T cell receptor beta chains below, sequenced in a study of T cells after yellow fever vaccination. TCRdb ran MiXCR on the 5' RACE reads and lists one entry per CDR3 protein. This table holds about 330,000 distinct CDR3 sequences, over 4% found once. The sequences come from PBMCs, collected 5 days after the yellow fever booster vaccination. The receptor source for this set is a man aged 18 to 29 who received the YFV17D yellow fever vaccine.

CDR3 amino acids: CASSARSVGSHGYTF. The CDR3 DNA is TGTGCCAGCTCAGCCCGCTCGGTGGGTTCACATGGCTACACCTTC. The chain joins TRBV18 to TRBJ1-2; D is undetermined. This CDR3 region has 15 residues. Per germline, CDR1 KGHSH and CDR2 LQKENI. V gave up 5 bases and J gave up 6 bases, with 19 bases separating them.

This clonotype appeared many times. The rearrangement links TRBV4-3 to TRBJ2-7, with TRBD1 as a possible D gene (5 bases). The CDR3 sequence is 13 residues long. Trimming took 1 base from V and 4 from J, leaving 8 bases between them. Germline V CDR1 and CDR2: LGHNA, YSLEER. The CDR3 DNA sequence: TGCGCCAGCAGCCAAGGAGCAGGGTACGAGCAGTACTTC. Translating it yields CASSQGAGYEQYF.

This clonotype has a handful of counts. The chain is built from TRBV7-2 and TRBJ1-3, with D unclear. V lost 2 bases, J lost 0 bases, and 11 bases lay in between. The CDR3 loop spans 16 amino acids. Germline CDR1 SGHTA, CDR2 FQGNSA. The CDR3 region is CASSLLVRLSGNTIYF. DNA for the CDR3: TGTGCCAGCAGCTTATTAGTCCGTCTCTCTGGAAACACCATATATTTT.

Many counts were recorded for this clonotype. The chain joins TRBV10-3 to TRBJ2-2; weak D call: TRBD1 (5 bases). Germline CDR1 is ENHRY and CDR2 is SYGVKD. With 5 bases removed from V and 1 base from J, the gap between germline ends came to 11 bases. This CDR3 is 15 amino acids long. The CDR3 nucleotides read TGTGCCATCAGTAACGCAGGGCAGAACACCGGGGAGCTGTTTTTT. This sequence encodes CAISNAGQNTGELFF.

Of note for this clonotype: Sequence at one end of the junction differs from germline and may be a read error. The V call is TRBV28, the J call TRBJ2-3; D is perhaps TRBD2 (5 bases). The CDR3 is made up of 13 amino acids. Germline CDR1 MDHEN, CDR2 SYDVKM. DNA of the CDR3: TGTGCCAGCAGTCCCCTTACTAGGGAGAGGAAAAAATTT. Translated: CASSPLTRERKKF.

The chain has TRBV7-8 and TRBJ1-5, with TRBD1 as a possible D gene (6 bases). Germline loops: CDR1 SGHVS, CDR2 FQNEAQ. V was pared by 6 bases and J by 0 bases, with 12 bases between. The CDR3 extends over 15 amino acids. CDR3 bases: TGTGCCAGCAGTGTTGAGACAGGTAGCAATCAGCCCCAGCATTTT. Its protein is CASSVETGSNQPQHF.

This clonotype was seen many times. The chain is built from TRBV20-1 and TRBJ2-5; 12 bases map to TRBD2. Looked up from germline, CDR1 is DFQATT and CDR2 is SNEGSKA (reference sequence). With V trimmed by 6 bases and J by 1 base, 6 bases remained unmatched. There are 15 residues in the CDR3. CDR3 protein: CSATSGGPLQETQYF. The CDR3 DNA sequence: TGCAGTGCGACTAGCGGGGGCCCCCTCCAAGAGACCCAGTACTTC.

This clonotype came up a few times. CDR3 bases: TGCGCCAGCAGCACCAGGACAGGGGATGGTGAGCAGTTCTTC. This gives the protein CASSTRTGDGEQFF. This chain uses TRBV5-1 with TRBJ2-1; 9 bases agree with TRBD1. V shed 4 bases and J 9 bases; nucleotides not matched to a gene: 8. This CDR3 has 14 residues. Looked up from germline, CDR1 is SGHRS and CDR2 is YFSETQ.

Comments on this clonotype: One end of the junction fails to match germline, which may point to a read error. The chain carries TRBV6-5 and TRBJ1-2; tentative D call: TRBD1 (6 bases). Germline V gene data show CDR1 as MNHEY and CDR2 as SVGAGI. The CDR3 covers 12 residues. The CDR3 reads CASSWDTKTQWF. For the CDR3, the DNA is TGTGCCAGCAGTTGGGACACGAAAACTCAGTGGTTC.

The J gene is TRBJ2-4, the V gene TRBV6-1; 10 bases align to TRBD2. With V trimmed by 4 bases and J by 3 bases, 6 bases remained unmatched. Germline CDR1 and CDR2: MNHNS and SASEGT. The CDR3 extends over 16 amino acids. DNA for the CDR3: TGTGCCAGCAGTGTTCTAGCGGGGGTAGGCAAAAACATTCAGTACTTC. This sequence encodes CASSVLAGVGKNIQYF.

This sequence joins TRBV4-2 and TRBJ2-3, with 8 positions matching TRBD1. The V gene end was trimmed by 1 base and the J gene end by 5 bases; junction bases not matched to a gene: 8. The CDR3 contains 16 residues. Germline CDR1 reads LGHNA; CDR2 reads YNFKEQ. The CDR3 reads CASSQAKGTGLDTQYF. CDR3 nucleotides: TGTGCCAGCAGCCAAGCAAAAGGGACAGGATTAGATACGCAGTATTTT.

In its sample, this clonotype was seen a few times. V usage is TRBV6-2 or TRBV6-3 and J usage is TRBJ1-6; 8 bases fit TRBD1. The CDR3 runs 12 residues. Germline trimming cut 10 bases from V and 10 bases from J; bases unmatched to any gene: 6. Germline V lookup: CDR1 MNHEY, CDR2 SVGEGT. The CDR3 reads CATTGGLSPLHF. In DNA form, the CDR3 reads TGTGCCACCACAGGGGGTCTCTCACCCCTCCACTTT.

A few counts support this clonotype. V usage is TRBV7-6 and J usage is TRBJ2-3; TRBD2 agrees at 10 bases. Germline V lookup: CDR1 SGHVS, CDR2 FNYEAQ. The CDR3 sequence is 17 residues long. V was clipped by 4 bases and J by 2 bases; unmatched bases: 9. CDR3 coding DNA: TGTGCCAGCAGCTCTACCATAGCGGGGGGCCCCACAGATACGCAGTATTTT. Protein sequence: CASSSTIAGGPTDTQYF. The full variable domain, its missing parts supplied by reference TRBV7-6 and TRBJ2-3, is GAGVSQSPRYKVTKRGQDVALRCDPISGHVSLYWYRQALGQGPEFLTYFNYEAQQDKSGLPNDRFSAERPEGSISTLTIQRTEQRDSAMYRCASSSTIAGGPTDTQYFGPGTRLTVL.